The 30 T cell receptor beta chains below all came from one sample that was sequenced in a study of T-cell memory formation after mild COVID-19. TCRdb analysed the 5' RACE reads with MiXCR anew, one entry per CDR3 protein. The table includes roughly 450,000 distinct CDR3 sequences, about 18% detected once. What was sequenced was PBMCs or a T cell subset sorted from them (not recorded which). The receptors stem from an adult woman who had mild COVID-19 (a few samples of this study predate the infection). Cell type and time point are not known.

The rearrangement links TRBV4-3 to TRBJ2-7, with 11 nucleotides matching TRBD2. The V segment lost 1 base and the J segment 5 bases; nucleotides outside the gene matches: 4. The CDR3 sequence is 15 residues long. Germline V gene lookup returns CDR1 LGHNA and CDR2 YSLEER. The CDR3 DNA reads as TGCGCCAGCAGCCAAGTAACTAGCGGGAGAAACGAGCAGTACTTC. This translates into CASSQVTSGRNEQYF.

The J gene is TRBJ2-1, the V gene TRBV4-2; D is unresolved. This CDR3 spans 15 amino acids. The germline V gene has CDR1 LGHNA and CDR2 YNFKEQ. The V end was cut by 4 bases, the J end by 9 bases, with 19 bases between. CDR3 loop: CASSLAVVGRAEQFF. CDR3 nucleotides: TGTGCCAGCAGCCTCGCGGTAGTGGGCCGGGCTGAGCAGTTCTTC.

The chain joins TRBV5-5 to TRBJ2-1; D remains ambiguous. V lost 4 bases to trimming and J lost 7 bases, with 18 bases between them. The CDR3 is 15 amino acids. Germline assignment: CDR1 SGHKS and CDR2 YYEKEE (reference sequence). CDR3 region: CASSDLRLVDNEQFF. DNA of the CDR3: TGTGCCAGCAGCGACCTTCGGCTGGTAGATAATGAGCAGTTCTTC.

This clonotype came up a few times. CDR3 sequence (DNA): TGTGCCAGCAGACAGGGCCGGACGGTTGATACGCAGTATTTT. Amino acids: CASRQGRTVDTQYF. This chain joins TRBV6-6 and TRBJ2-3; possibly TRBD1 for D (6 bases). The CDR3 has 14 amino acids. Germline assignment: CDR1 MNHNY and CDR2 SVGAGI (reference sequence). Trimming took off 6 bases at V and 6 bases at J, with 16 bases between the two ends.

This clonotype was found many times. The chain has TRBV4-3 and TRBJ2-6; D call uncertain. CDR1 and CDR2 from the germline V gene are LGHNA and YSLEER. This CDR3 has 16 residues. V was pared by 0 bases and J by 2 bases, with 8 bases between. The CDR3 bases are TGCGCCAGCAGCCAAGATCCGGCAGCTGGGGCCAACGTCCTGACTTTC. It yields the protein CASSQDPAAGANVLTF.

The table lists this clonotype with a few counts. The CDR3, as DNA: TGTGCCAGCAGTGCGGGGACGGCCTCTGGAAACACCATATATTTT. Translating gives CASSAGTASGNTIYF. The genes are TRBV2 and TRBJ1-3; perhaps TRBD1 as D (5 bases). The CDR3 is made up of 15 amino acids. V was trimmed by 4 bases and J by 0 bases, leaving 10 bases between them. Looked up from germline, CDR1 is SNHLY and CDR2 is FYNNEI.

The V call is TRBV11-2, the J call TRBJ2-1; the match to TRBD2 covers 11 bases. The CDR3 runs 19 residues. Unmatched junction bases numbered 14, after V lost 1 base and J lost 6 bases. Germline CDR1 reads SGHAT; CDR2 reads FQNNGV. CDR3 in DNA: TGTGCCAGCAGCTTAGGGGCGTTAGCGGGAGGGCCGATTAGCAATGAGCAGTTCTTC. Translating gives CASSLGALAGGPISNEQFF.

This clonotype was recorded a few times. The V call is TRBV29-1, the J call TRBJ1-1; 10 bases align to TRBD1. J gave up 1 base and V 6 bases, and 2 bases lay outside the gene matches. Germline V gives CDR1 SQVTM, CDR2 ANQGSEA. The CDR3 sequence is 13 residues long. The CDR3 DNA is TGCAGCGTGGGGACAGGGGCGAACACTGAAGCTTTCTTT. This translates into CSVGTGANTEAFF. Based on the CDR3 plus reference TRBV29-1 and TRBJ1-1, the full variable domain is SAVISQKPSRDICQRGTSLTIQCQVDSQVTMMFWYRQQPGQSLTLIATANQGSEATYESGFVIDKFPISRPNLTFSTLTVSNMSPEDSSIYLCSVGTGANTEAFFGQGTRLTVV.

The genes are TRBV5-6 and TRBJ2-6, with 8 bases matching TRBD1. The V gene's germline CDR1 is SGHDT and CDR2 YYEEEE. The CDR3 totals 17 residues. Trimming took 4 bases from V and 5 from J; bases not matched to a gene: 11. DNA of the CDR3: TGTGCCAGCAGCCCAGGACAGGGAGTGGCTAGGGCCAACGTCCTGACTTTC. Residues: CASSPGQGVARANVLTF.

The chain is built from TRBV29-1 and TRBJ1-2, with D maybe TRBD1 (5 bases). Germline assignment: CDR1 SQVTM and CDR2 ANQGSEA. The CDR3 is made up of 13 amino acids. Trimming pared 0 bases from V and 8 bases from J, leaving 13 bases between. The CDR3 DNA sequence: TGCAGCGTTGAAGATCGGGACTTGAGGGGCTACACCTTC. Protein sequence: CSVEDRDLRGYTF.

CDR3 in amino acids: CASTFRDTIYF. The CDR3 nucleotides read TGTGCCAGCACGTTCCGGGACACCATATATTTT. V is TRBV7-9 and J is TRBJ1-3; D ambiguous. The germline V gene has CDR1 SEHNR and CDR2 FQNEAQ (reference sequence). The germline V and J ends were trimmed by 7 bases and 8 bases, with 9 bases remaining between them. CDR3 length equals 11 residues.

V usage is TRBV7-6 and J usage is TRBJ2-7, with 15 bases matching TRBD2. The V and J ends lost 4 bases and 6 bases, in that order; junction bases with no gene match: 7. This CDR3 spans 16 amino acids. Looked up from germline, CDR1 is SGHVS and CDR2 is FNYEAQ. CDR3 amino acids: CASSSRGTSGRTEQYF. The CDR3, as DNA: TGTGCCAGCAGCTCTAGGGGGACTAGCGGGAGGACCGAGCAGTACTTC.

This clonotype was counted between two and nine times. J is TRBJ2-3 and V is TRBV2; D remains unclear. V was cut by 7 bases and J by 3 bases, with 8 bases left in between. Germline assignment: CDR1 SNHLY and CDR2 FYNNEI. CDR3 length: 12 amino acids. CDR3 amino acids: CASTRGTDTQYF. CDR3 sequence (DNA): TGTGCCAGCACCCGTGGAACAGATACGCAGTATTTT. The variable domain in full, completed from reference TRBV2 and TRBJ2-3, reads EPEVTQTPSHQVTQMGQEVILRCVPISNHLYFYWYRQILGQKVEFLVSFYNNEISEKSEIFDDQFSVERPDGSNFTLKIRSTKLEDSAMYFCASTRGTDTQYFGPGTRLTVL.

A few counts support this clonotype. The CDR3 bases are TGTGCCAGCAGCCAGACGGCCTCCTCTCAAGAGACCCAGTACTTC. Its translation is CASSQTASSQETQYF. The chain has TRBV3-1 and TRBJ2-5; D not certain. CDR3 length equals 15 residues. Germline loops: CDR1 LGHDT, CDR2 YNNKEL (reference sequence). The V gene lost 3 bases and the J gene lost 2 bases, with 13 bases spanning the gap.

This clonotype was counted many times. J is TRBJ2-7 and V is TRBV20-1; 10 bases match TRBD1. The CDR3 loop spans 14 amino acids. The V and J ends lost 1 base and 12 bases, in that order; junction bases with no gene match: 12. CDR1 DFQATT and CDR2 SNEGSKA come from the germline V gene (reference sequence). The CDR3 DNA reads TGCAGTGCTAGAGTACCGGGACAGGGGCTACGTCGGTACTTC. Its translation: CSARVPGQGLRRYF.

There are many counts of this clonotype. The V and J genes are TRBV5-5 and TRBJ1-2, with TRBD1 matching over 9 bases. The CDR3 is 13 amino acids. CDR1 and CDR2 (germline): SGHKS, YYEKEE (reference sequence). J lost 6 bases, V lost 3 bases, and 3 bases had no gene match. CDR3 protein: CASSSTGGNGYTF. In DNA form, the CDR3 reads TGTGCCAGCAGCTCAACAGGGGGCAATGGCTACACCTTC.

This chain uses TRBV5-1 with TRBJ2-1; 7 bases align to TRBD1. CDR1 and CDR2 (germline): SGHRS, YFSETQ. The junction had 10 bases not matched to a gene; V was cut back by 4 bases and J by 3 bases. The CDR3 runs 16 residues. CDR3 sequence: CASSPLDRASYNEQFF. Here the CDR3 DNA reads TGCGCCAGCAGCCCTCTTGACAGGGCAAGCTACAATGAGCAGTTCTTC. The full variable domain, in which reference TRBV5-1 and TRBJ2-1 provide the parts outside the CDR3, is KAGVTQTPRYLIKTRGQQVTLSCSPISGHRSVSWYQQTPGQGLQFLFEYFSETQRNKGNFPGRFSGRQFSNSRSEMNVSTLELGDSALYLCASSPLDRASYNEQFFGPGTRLTVL.

This clonotype was detected many times. This chain links TRBV6-6 with TRBJ2-3, with 9 bases that match TRBD2. In germline, CDR1 is MNHNY, CDR2 SVGAGI (reference sequence). The CDR3 has 19 residues. Unmatched junction bases numbered 11, after V lost 1 base and J lost 0 bases. In nucleotides, the CDR3 is TGTGCCAGCAGTTACTTCTTTGTCGGTAGCGGGGGTAGCACAGATACGCAGTATTTT. This codes for CASSYFFVGSGGSTDTQYF.

The sample holds one count of this clonotype. The genes are TRBV29-1 and TRBJ1-6, with 7 bases lining up with TRBD1. There are 13 residues in the CDR3. Germline V gene sequence: CDR1 SQVTM, CDR2 ANQGSEA. V lost 4 bases and J lost 6; bases outside the gene matches: 3. The CDR3 bases are TGCAGCGTTGGACAGGGTACTAATTCACCCCTCCACTTT. This codes for CSVGQGTNSPLHF.

This chain joins TRBV24-1 and TRBJ2-6; 10 nucleotides align to TRBD1. The germline V gene has CDR1 KGHDR and CDR2 SFDVKD. The CDR3 has 17 amino acids. With V trimmed by 5 bases and J by 4 bases, 7 bases remained unmatched. CDR3 in amino acids: CATSARTGGAGANVLTF. In DNA, the CDR3 is TGTGCCACCAGTGCCAGGACAGGGGGAGCAGGGGCCAACGTCCTGACTTTC.

The chain is built from TRBV6-2 or TRBV6-3 and TRBJ1-5; D not resolved. The CDR3 contains 13 residues. Germline V gene lookup returns CDR1 MNHEY and CDR2 SVGEGT. Trimming cost V 2 bases and J 6 bases, with 8 bases left between them. The CDR3, as DNA: TGTGCCAGCAGTTACGTCGTGTCTCAGCCCCAGCATTTT. The encoded protein is CASSYVVSQPQHF.

The chain has TRBV27 and TRBJ2-5; TRBD1 matches at 7 bases. The germline V gene encodes CDR1 MNHEY and CDR2 SMNVEV (reference sequence). Trimming at V came to 6 bases and at J to 2 bases, leaving 9 bases not matched to a gene. The CDR3 consists of 15 residues. CDR3 protein: CASSSDRDRQETQYF. For the CDR3, the DNA is TGTGCCAGCAGCTCAGACAGGGATCGACAAGAGACCCAGTACTTC.

This chain uses TRBV7-3 with TRBJ2-1; tentatively, D is TRBD1 or TRBD2 (6 bases each). Per germline, CDR1 SGHTA and CDR2 FQGTGA. V was clipped by 5 bases and J by 2 bases, with 13 bases between them. The CDR3 spans 15 residues. DNA of the CDR3: TGTGCCAGCAGCCCGGGGGCCCAGGCCTACAATGAGCAGTTCTTC. As protein: CASSPGAQAYNEQFF.

This clonotype turned up a few times. The rearrangement uses TRBV9 and TRBJ1-2, with no clear D. V was shortened by 0 bases and J by 7 bases, with 7 bases between the two germline ends. The length of the CDR3 is 12 residues. Germline CDR1 is SGDLS and CDR2 is YYNGEE. The CDR3 region has the DNA TGTGCCAGCAGCGTAGACGTAGGTGGCTACACCTTC. As protein: CASSVDVGGYTF.

This clonotype was counted many times. This sequence joins TRBV10-3 and TRBJ1-2; TRBD1 matches 9 bases. This CDR3 spans 16 amino acids. J was trimmed by 6 bases and V by 6 bases; bases with no gene match: 14. The germline CDR1 and CDR2 sequences are ENHRY and SYGVKD. For the CDR3, the DNA is TGTGCCATCAGCTCACCCGGGACAGGGCGTTGGCATGGCTACACCTTC. It codes for CAISSPGTGRWHGYTF.

In this sample, this clonotype turned up a few times. One end of the junction varies from germline; a read error may be responsible. The J gene is TRBJ2-1, the V gene TRBV5-1; 8 positions agree with TRBD1. CDR3 length equals 16 residues. In germline, CDR1 is SGHRS, CDR2 YFSETQ. In DNA, the CDR3 is TGCGCCAGCAGCCTCAATCCAGGGGGCTGGAAGTATGGTTTTCGGTTC. This sequence encodes CASSLNPGGWKYGFRF.

This chain joins TRBV27 and TRBJ2-5; D is undetermined. CDR3 size: 13 residues. CDR1 and CDR2 (germline): MNHEY, SMNVEV (reference sequence). The V end was cut by 1 base, the J end by 1 base, with 4 bases between. The CDR3 nucleotides read TGTGCCAGCAGTTTATATGCCCAAGAGACCCAGTACTTC. It specifies CASSLYAQETQYF.

This clonotype was observed a handful of times. The chain combines TRBV4-1 with TRBJ2-1, with 9 bases aligning to TRBD2. This CDR3 spans 15 amino acids. The junction had 0 bases not matched to a gene; V was cut back by 2 bases and J by 1 base. Germline V gene sequence: CDR1 MGHRA, CDR2 YSYEKL. CDR3: CASSQLAGSYNEQFF. CDR3 DNA: TGCGCCAGCAGCCAACTAGCGGGGTCCTACAATGAGCAGTTCTTC.

The chain joins TRBV20-1 to TRBJ2-7, with TRBD2 matching over 13 bases. The CDR3 totals 14 residues. V lost 3 bases to trimming and J lost 7 bases; unmatched junction nucleotides: 6. Germline assignment: CDR1 DFQATT and CDR2 SNEGSKA (reference sequence). DNA for the CDR3: TGCAGTGCTAGGGGGACTAGCGGGGTTTCGGAGCAGTACTTC. Encoded protein: CSARGTSGVSEQYF.

This sequence joins TRBV4-1 and TRBJ1-1; D is perhaps TRBD1 (6 bases). CDR1 and CDR2 from the germline V gene are MGHRA and YSYEKL. V was pared by 0 bases and J by 3 bases, with 11 bases between. The CDR3 is 15 residues long. The CDR3 DNA follows: TGCGCCAGCAGCCAAGACGGGGGGGCATACACTGAAGCTTTCTTT. Its protein is CASSQDGGAYTEAFF.